This T cell receptor (beta chain) was captured by sequencing in a study of T cells after yellow fever vaccination. Overall study results and limits: Only a small proportion of the clonotypes turned up in both the CD4 and the CD8 compartments, likely arising from convergent recombination. Reappearance after the booster was seen for most primary-vaccination clones, at 95% to 98% CD4 and 85% to 90% CD8. The bulk population could contribute abundant contaminating clonotypes to FACS-sorted repertoires.

There are a few counts of this clonotype. Its antigen remains unknown. TCRdb fed the 5' RACE reads into MiXCR, producing one record per CDR3 protein. Among a few hundred thousand distinct CDR3 sequences, about 3.5% were seen once, and the ten largest hold around 20%. CDR1 is SGHRS and CDR2 is YFSETQ in the germline V gene. CDR3 size: 13 residues. The ends were cut back, 3 bases at V and 4 bases at J, with 11 bases in the middle. The chain couples TRBV5-1 to TRBJ2-7; D gene unclear. The clonotype comes from a man between 18 and 35 years old who received the YFV17D yellow fever vaccine. Sequences were derived from PBMCs, sampled on the day of the yellow fever booster vaccination. The CDR3: CASSSGSVYEQYF. CDR3 bases: TGCGCCAGCAGCTCCGGGTCGGTTTACGAGCAGTACTTC.